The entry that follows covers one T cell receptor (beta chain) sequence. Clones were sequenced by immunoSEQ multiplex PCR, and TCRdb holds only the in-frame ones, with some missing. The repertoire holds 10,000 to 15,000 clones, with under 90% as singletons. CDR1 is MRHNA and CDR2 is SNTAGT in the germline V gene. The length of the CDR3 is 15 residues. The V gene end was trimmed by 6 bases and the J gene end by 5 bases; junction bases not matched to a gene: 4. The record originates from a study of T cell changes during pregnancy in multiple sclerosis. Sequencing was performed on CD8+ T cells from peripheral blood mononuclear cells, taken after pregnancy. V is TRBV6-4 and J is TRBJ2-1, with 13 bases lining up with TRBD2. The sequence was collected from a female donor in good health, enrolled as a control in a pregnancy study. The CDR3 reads CASSLGTSGDNEQFF. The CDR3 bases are TGTGCCAGCAGCTTAGGGACTAGCGGGGACAATGAGCAGTTCTTC.